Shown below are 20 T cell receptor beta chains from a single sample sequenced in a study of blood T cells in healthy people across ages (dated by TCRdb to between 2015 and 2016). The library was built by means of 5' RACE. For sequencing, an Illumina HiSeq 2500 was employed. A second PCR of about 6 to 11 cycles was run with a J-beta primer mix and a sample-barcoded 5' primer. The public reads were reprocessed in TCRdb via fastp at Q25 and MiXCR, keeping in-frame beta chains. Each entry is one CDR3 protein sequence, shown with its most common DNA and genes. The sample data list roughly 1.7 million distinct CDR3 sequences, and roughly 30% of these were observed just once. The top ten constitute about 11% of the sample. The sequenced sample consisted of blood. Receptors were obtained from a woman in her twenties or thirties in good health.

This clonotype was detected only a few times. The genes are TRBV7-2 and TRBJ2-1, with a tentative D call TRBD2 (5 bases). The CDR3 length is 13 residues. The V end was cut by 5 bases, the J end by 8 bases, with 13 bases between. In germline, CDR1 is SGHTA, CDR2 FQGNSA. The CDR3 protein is CASSPGMRHEQFF. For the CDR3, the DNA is TGTGCCAGCAGCCCCGGGATGAGGCATGAGCAGTTCTTC.

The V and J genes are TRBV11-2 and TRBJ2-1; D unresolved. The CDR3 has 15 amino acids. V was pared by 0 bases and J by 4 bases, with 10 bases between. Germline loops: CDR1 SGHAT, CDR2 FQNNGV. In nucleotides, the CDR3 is TGTGCCAGCAGCTTAGAAGGGCCGCAATACAATGAGCAGTTCTTC. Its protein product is CASSLEGPQYNEQFF.

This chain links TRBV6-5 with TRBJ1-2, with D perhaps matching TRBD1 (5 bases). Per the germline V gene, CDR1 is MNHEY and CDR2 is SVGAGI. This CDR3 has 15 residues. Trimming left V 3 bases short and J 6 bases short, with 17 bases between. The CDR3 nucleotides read TGTGCCAGCAGTTATCTCGTGGGAGGGGCGGATGGCTACACCTTC. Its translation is CASSYLVGGADGYTF.

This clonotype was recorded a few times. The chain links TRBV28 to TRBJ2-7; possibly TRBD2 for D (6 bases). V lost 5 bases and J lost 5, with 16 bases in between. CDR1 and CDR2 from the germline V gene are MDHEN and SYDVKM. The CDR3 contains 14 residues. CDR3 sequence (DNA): TGTGCCAGCAGTATCAACGACCGGAGGGACGAGCAGTACTTC. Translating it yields CASSINDRRDEQYF.

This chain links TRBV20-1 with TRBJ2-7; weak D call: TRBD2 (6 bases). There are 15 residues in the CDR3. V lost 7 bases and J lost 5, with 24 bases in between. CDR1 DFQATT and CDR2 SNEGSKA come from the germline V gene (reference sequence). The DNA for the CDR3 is TGCAGTGTAAGCCTTAGGACGGCGTCGGGAGACGAGCAGTACTTC. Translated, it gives CSVSLRTASGDEQYF.

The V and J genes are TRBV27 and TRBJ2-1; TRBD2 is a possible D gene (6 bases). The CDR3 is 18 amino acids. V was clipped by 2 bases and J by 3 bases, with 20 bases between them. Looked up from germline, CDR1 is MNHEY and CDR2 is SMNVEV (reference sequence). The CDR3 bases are TGTGCCAGCAGTTTAAAACTCCATGACGGGAGAGGCTACAATGAGCAGTTCTTC. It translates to CASSLKLHDGRGYNEQFF.

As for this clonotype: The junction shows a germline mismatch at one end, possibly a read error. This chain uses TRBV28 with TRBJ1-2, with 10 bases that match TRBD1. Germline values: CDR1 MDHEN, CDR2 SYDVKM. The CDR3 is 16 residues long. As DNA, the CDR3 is TGTGCCAGTAGTTCCGGGGGGACAGGGGTCATCTATGGCTACACCTTC. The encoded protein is CASSSGGTGVIYGYTF.

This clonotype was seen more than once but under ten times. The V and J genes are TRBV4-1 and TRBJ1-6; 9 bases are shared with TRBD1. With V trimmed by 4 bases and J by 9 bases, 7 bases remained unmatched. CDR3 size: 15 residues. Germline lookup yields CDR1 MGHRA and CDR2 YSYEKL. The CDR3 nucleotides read TGCGCCAGCAGCCCCCAGGGGACAGGGAGTTCACCCCTCCACTTT. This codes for CASSPQGTGSSPLHF.

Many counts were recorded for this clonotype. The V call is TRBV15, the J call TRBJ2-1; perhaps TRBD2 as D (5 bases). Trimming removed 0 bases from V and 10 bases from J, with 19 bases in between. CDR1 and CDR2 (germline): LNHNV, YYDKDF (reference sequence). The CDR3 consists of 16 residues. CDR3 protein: CATSRDPWGTRREQFF. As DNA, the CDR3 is TGTGCCACCAGCAGAGATCCCTGGGGTACCAGGAGGGAGCAGTTCTTC.

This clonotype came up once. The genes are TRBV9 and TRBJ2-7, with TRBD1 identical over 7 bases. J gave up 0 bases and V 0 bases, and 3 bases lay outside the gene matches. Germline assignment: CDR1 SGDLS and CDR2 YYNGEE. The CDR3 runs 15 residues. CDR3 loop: CASSVVGTDSYEQYF. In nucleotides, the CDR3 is TGTGCCAGCAGCGTAGTGGGGACAGACTCCTACGAGCAGTACTTC.

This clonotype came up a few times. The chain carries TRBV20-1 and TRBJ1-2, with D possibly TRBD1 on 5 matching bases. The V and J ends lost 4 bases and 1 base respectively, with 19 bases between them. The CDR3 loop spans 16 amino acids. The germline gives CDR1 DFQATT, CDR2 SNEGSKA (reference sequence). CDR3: CSATSGGVLSNYGYTF. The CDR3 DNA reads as TGCAGTGCTACATCGGGGGGGGTGTTGAGTAACTATGGCTACACCTTC.

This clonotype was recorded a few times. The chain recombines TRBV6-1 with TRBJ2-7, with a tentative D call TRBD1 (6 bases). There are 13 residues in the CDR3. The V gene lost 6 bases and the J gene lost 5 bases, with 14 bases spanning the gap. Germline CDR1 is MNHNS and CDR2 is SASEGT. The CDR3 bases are TGTGCCAGCAGCCCGACAGGTATCCACGAGCAGTACTTC. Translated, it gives CASSPTGIHEQYF.

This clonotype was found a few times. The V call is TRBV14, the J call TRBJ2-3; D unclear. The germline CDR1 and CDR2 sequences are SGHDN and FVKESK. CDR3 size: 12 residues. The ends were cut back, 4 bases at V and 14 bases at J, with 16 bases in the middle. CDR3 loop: CASSPGLARRYF. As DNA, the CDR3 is TGTGCCAGCAGCCCCGGTTTGGCGAGGCGGTATTTT.

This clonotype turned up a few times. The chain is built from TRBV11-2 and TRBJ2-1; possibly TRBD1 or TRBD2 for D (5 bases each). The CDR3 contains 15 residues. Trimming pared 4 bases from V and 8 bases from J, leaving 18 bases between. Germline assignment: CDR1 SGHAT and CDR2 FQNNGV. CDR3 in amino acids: CASSWDPARGDEQFF. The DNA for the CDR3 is TGTGCCAGCAGCTGGGACCCCGCTAGAGGGGATGAGCAGTTCTTC.

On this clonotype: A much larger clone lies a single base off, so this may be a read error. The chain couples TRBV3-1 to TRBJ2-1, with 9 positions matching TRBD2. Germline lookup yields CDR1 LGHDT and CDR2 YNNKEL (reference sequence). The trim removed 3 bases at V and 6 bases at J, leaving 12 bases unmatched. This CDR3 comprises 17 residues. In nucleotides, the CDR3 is TGTGCCAGCAGCCAGCGCGTGGAGACTAGCGGTGCCAATGAGCAGTTCTTC. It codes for CASSQRVETSGANEQFF.

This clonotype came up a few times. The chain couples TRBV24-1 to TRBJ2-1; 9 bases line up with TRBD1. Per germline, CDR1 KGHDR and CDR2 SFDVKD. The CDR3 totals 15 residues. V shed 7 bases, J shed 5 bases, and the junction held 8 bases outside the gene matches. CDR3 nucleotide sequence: TGTGCCACCAGCCGGGACAGGGAGGGTCACAATGAGCAGTTCTTC. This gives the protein CATSRDREGHNEQFF.

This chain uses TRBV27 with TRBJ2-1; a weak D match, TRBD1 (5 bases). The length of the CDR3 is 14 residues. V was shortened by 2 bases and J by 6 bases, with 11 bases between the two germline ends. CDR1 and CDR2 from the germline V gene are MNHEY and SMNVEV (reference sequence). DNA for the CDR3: TGTGCCAGCAGTTTAGGCAGGGCCTTCAATGAGCAGTTCTTC. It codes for CASSLGRAFNEQFF.

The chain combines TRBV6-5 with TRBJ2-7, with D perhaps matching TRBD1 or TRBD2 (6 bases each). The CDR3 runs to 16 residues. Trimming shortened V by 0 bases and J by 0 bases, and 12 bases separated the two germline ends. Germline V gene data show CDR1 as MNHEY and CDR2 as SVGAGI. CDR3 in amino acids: CASSYSEGVPSYEQYF. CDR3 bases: TGTGCCAGCAGTTACTCGGAGGGGGTACCCTCCTACGAGCAGTACTTC.

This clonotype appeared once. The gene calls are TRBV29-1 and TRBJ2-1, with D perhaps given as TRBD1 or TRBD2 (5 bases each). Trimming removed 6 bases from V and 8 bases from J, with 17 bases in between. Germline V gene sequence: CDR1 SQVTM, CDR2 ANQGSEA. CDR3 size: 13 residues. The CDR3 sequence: CSVTRDRTDEQFF. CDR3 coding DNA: TGCAGCGTCACCCGGGACCGCACGGATGAGCAGTTCTTC.

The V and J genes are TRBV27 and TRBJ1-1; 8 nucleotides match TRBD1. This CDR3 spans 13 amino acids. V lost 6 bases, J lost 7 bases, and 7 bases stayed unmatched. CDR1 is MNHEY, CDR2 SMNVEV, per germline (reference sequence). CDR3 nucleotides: TGTGCCAGCAGCGTTGGGACAGGCGATGAAGCTTTCTTT. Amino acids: CASSVGTGDEAFF.